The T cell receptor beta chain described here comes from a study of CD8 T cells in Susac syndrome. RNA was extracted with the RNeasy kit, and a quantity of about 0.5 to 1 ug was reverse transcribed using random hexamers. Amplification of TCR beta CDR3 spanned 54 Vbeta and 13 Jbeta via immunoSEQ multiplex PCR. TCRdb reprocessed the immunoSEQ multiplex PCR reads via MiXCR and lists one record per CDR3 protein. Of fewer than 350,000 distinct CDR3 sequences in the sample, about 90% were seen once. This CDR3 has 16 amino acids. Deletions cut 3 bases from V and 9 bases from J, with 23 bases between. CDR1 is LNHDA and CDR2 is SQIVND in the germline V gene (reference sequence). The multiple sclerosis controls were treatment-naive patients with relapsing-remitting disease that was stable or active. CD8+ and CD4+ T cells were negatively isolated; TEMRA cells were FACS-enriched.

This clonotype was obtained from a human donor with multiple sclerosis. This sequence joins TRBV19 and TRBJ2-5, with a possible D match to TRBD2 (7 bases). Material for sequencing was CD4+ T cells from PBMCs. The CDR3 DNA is TGTGCCAGTAGTATCCAGGCCGGGTCGGGGGGCGTGGCCCAGTACTTC. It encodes CASSIQAGSGGVAQYF.